Listed below are T cell receptor beta chains from one sample, sequenced in a study of vaccination and CD4 T cells after COVID-19. In TCRdb, the PCR reads were re-called with MiXCR into one record per CDR3 protein. The repertoire holds 7,000 or so distinct CDR3 sequences, with around 41% as singletons. For these TCRs, the target antigens are not known. Sequenced: CD4+ T cells from blood, cultured in vitro. These receptor sequences come from a human donor in good health. CDR3s include the opening cysteine and the closing phenylalanine or tryptophan. D genes are given only for firm matches. Clone size is not always given. Where it is, it says once, few, many or a class for expanded clones.

NA	TRBJ1-5	NA	TRBV10-2	TGCGCCAGCAGTCGGACCTCGGAAGATCAGCCCCAGCATTTT	CASSRTSEDQPQHF
NA	TRBJ1-1	NA	TRBV5-1	TGCGCCAGCAGCTCTGACAGACTGAACACTGAAGCTTTCTTT	CASSSDRLNTEAFF
few	TRBJ1-1	NA	TRBV7-3	TGTGCCAGCAGCTTAAACTCCGGAGACTACTACACTGAAGCTTTCTTT	CASSLNSGDYYTEAFF
NA	TRBJ2-7	NA	TRBV6-5	TGTGCCAGCAGTTACTCGTCGACAGTTACCTACGAGCAGTACTTC	CASSYSSTVTYEQYF
NA	TRBJ1-1	TRBD1	TRBV6-5	TGTGCCAGCAGTTATCTGGGGACAGTGAACACTGAAGCTTTCTTT	CASSYLGTVNTEAFF
few	TRBJ1-2	NA	TRBV19	TGTGCCAGTCTAGGGGGGGCCTATGGCTACACCTTC	CASLGGAYGYTF
NA	TRBJ1-2	NA	TRBV6-1	TGTGCCAGCAGCTTACAGGGAGGATATGGCTACACCTTC	CASSLQGGYGYTF
NA	TRBJ1-2	NA	TRBV20-1	TGCAGTGCCCCTGGGGGTTCTTATGGCTACACCTTC	CSAPGGSYGYTF
NA	TRBJ1-1	NA	TRBV7-2	TGTGCCAGCAGCTTGTCAGTGAACACTGAAGCTTTCTTT	CASSLSVNTEAFF
NA	TRBJ1-5	NA	TRBV9	TGTGCCAGCAGCGTAGGCTGGGGTAGCAATCAGCCCCAGCATTTT	CASSVGWGSNQPQHF
few	TRBJ2-7	NA	TRBV6-1	TGTGCCAGCAGTCGGGACAGCGGGATTTCCTACGAGCAGTACTTC	CASSRDSGISYEQYF
few	TRBJ2-2	NA	TRBV6-1	TGTGCCAGCCTCCGGTTCGGGGGGGAGCTGTTTTTT	CASLRFGGELFF
NA	TRBJ2-3	TRBD1	TRBV6-4	TGTGCCAGCAGTGACGGAATAGGGGACAGGGGCACAGATACGCAGTATTTT	CASSDGIGDRGTDTQYF
NA	TRBJ1-2	NA	TRBV19	TGTGCCAGTAGCGCCATCGATCGGTTCTATGGCTACACCTTC	CASSAIDRFYGYTF
once	TRBJ1-1	TRBD1	TRBV25-1	TGTGCCAGCAGTGAAGGATACAGGGGCAGTGAAGCTTTCTTT	CASSEGYRGSEAFF
NA	TRBJ1-6	TRBD1	TRBV10-3	TGTGCCAGTAGACAGGGGCCGGATTCACCCCTCCACTTT	CASRQGPDSPLHF
once	TRBJ1-1	NA	TRBV18	TGTGCCAGTCACCCCGGGGGTGTGAACACTGAAGCTTTCTTT	CASHPGGVNTEAFF
few	TRBJ2-3	TRBD1	TRBV6-1	TGTGCCAGCAGTCCTAACAGGGGACCAGATACGCAGTATTTT	CASSPNRGPDTQYF
few	TRBJ2-2	NA	TRBV19	TGTGCCAGTAGTGAGTCGGAGCGGGTCACCGGGGAGCTGTTTTTT	CASSESERVTGELFF
few	TRBJ1-5	NA	TRBV27	TGTGCCAGCAGATTCGGACAGTATCAGCCCCAGCATTTT	CASRFGQYQPQHF
NA	TRBJ2-3	NA	TRBV2	TGTGCCAGCAGTGAAACAGATACGCAGTATTTT	CASSETDTQYF
NA	TRBJ1-4	NA	TRBV20-1	TGCAGTGCTAGCGGACGTGTAGCAACTAATGAAAAACTGTTTTTT	CSASGRVATNEKLFF
NA	TRBJ1-2	NA	TRBV11-2	TGTGCCAGCAGCTCTCAAGAGGAAGGTGGCTACACCTTC	CASSSQEEGGYTF
NA	TRBJ1-5	NA	TRBV21-1	TGTGCCGGACAGTGGGATTGGAATCAGCCCCAGCATTTT	CAGQWDWNQPQHF
NA	TRBJ1-6	TRBD1	TRBV2	TGTGCCACCATCCAGGGGGTATCCTATAATTCACCCCTCCACTTT	CATIQGVSYNSPLHF
NA	TRBJ1-1	NA	TRBV2	TGTGCCAGCAGTGAAGAAGGGGTTTCAGCTTTCTTT	CASSEEGVSAFF
NA	TRBJ1-1	NA	TRBV19	TGTGCCAGTCGTCGTGGGGTTAACACTGAAGCTTTCTTT	CASRRGVNTEAFF
few	TRBJ2-3	NA	TRBV7-9	TGTGCCAGCAGCCAGACTAGTGGCACAGATACGCAGTATTTT	CASSQTSGTDTQYF
NA	TRBJ2-2	TRBD1	TRBV24-1	TGTGCCACCCCGGGACAGCTAAGCGGGGAGCTGTTTTTT	CATPGQLSGELFF